The entry below gives a single T cell receptor (beta chain) sequence along with its context. Its antigen is still unknown. The record originates from a study of T cell responses to AZD1222 COVID-19 vaccine. Study-wide results and caveats: Clonal diversity may have been underestimated, and the donors were mostly white British, with more females than males. Repertoires were sampled only after the peak T cell response.

Sequenced by immunoSEQ multiplex PCR; TCRdb stores in-frame clones only, minus some. The sample records 100,000 to 150,000 clones, 88% being singletons. This CDR3 comprises 15 residues. The ends lost 2 bases at V and 2 bases at J; junction bases unmatched: 2. Germline CDR1 is ENHRY and CDR2 is SYGVKD. The receptor was derived from an adult in good health. The sequenced sample was peripheral blood, obtained on day 0 of AZD1222 vaccination. V is TRBV10-3 and J is TRBJ2-3; TRBD2 matches at 9 bases. The CDR3 DNA follows: TGTGCCATCAGTGAGCCGGGACTAGCCACAGATACGCAGTATTTT. Translation: CAISEPGLATDTQYF.